The rows below give T cell receptor beta chains drawn from one sample of a study of metastatic and nonmetastatic thyroid tumors. Using MiXCR, TCRdb reanalyzed the PCR reads. The data contain 26,000 or so clones, 15% of them singletons. Sequencing was done on a sample of blood. These receptors all come from a male donor with papillary thyroid cancer or a benign thyroid nodule (not recorded which). Some clones in this sample may be carry-over from other donors' samples. The CDR3 runs from the conserved cysteine through the conserved F or W. D genes are given only for firm matches. Size values are once, few and many counts, or a class for expanded clones, and some rows have none.

size: many; V: TRBV30; D: TRBD2; J: TRBJ2-1; DNA: TGTGCCTGGGGACTAGCGGGATACAATGAGCAGTTCTTC; CDR3: CAWGLAGYNEQFF
size: -; V: TRBV19; D: TRBD2; J: TRBJ2-2; DNA: TGTGCCAGTATAGCGGGGATTAACACCGTGGAGCTGTTTTTT; CDR3: CASIAGINTVELFF
size: many; V: TRBV6-1; D: -; J: TRBJ2-7; DNA: TGTGCCAGCGGGCGGCAGGGAGGAGGCGAGCAGTACTTC; CDR3: CASGRQGGGEQYF
size: many; V: TRBV9; D: -; J: TRBJ2-7; DNA: TGTGCCAGCAGCGTAGAGGGCTACGAGCAGTACTTC; CDR3: CASSVEGYEQYF
size: many; V: TRBV6-1; D: TRBD1; J: TRBJ2-3; DNA: TGTGCCAGCAGTACCGGGACAGGGGTCACAGATACGCAGTATTTT; CDR3: CASSTGTGVTDTQYF
size: few; V: TRBV11-1; D: -; J: TRBJ1-1; DNA: TGTGCCAGCAGCTTAGCTGGCAGTGAAGCTTTCTTT; CDR3: CASSLAGSEAFF
size: many; V: TRBV7-9; D: TRBD1; J: TRBJ2-7; DNA: TGTGCCAGCAGCTTAGCAGGGGGCCTGTTCCACGAGCAGTACTTC; CDR3: CASSLAGGLFHEQYF
size: many; V: TRBV5-5; D: TRBD2; J: TRBJ2-1; DNA: TGTGCCAGCAGCGGGATTAGCGGGGGGATTAATGAGCAGTTCTTC; CDR3: CASSGISGGINEQFF
size: few; V: TRBV6-2/TRBV6-3; D: TRBD1; J: TRBJ1-1; DNA: TGTGCCAGCAGTTACTCGGGCAGGGGGCGCACTGAAGCTTTCTTT; CDR3: CASSYSGRGRTEAFF
size: many; V: TRBV13; D: -; J: TRBJ1-6; DNA: TGTGCCAGCAGCCGAATCAGACAGGAGGGTAATTCACCCCTCCACTTT; CDR3: CASSRIRQEGNSPLHF
size: many; V: TRBV2; D: -; J: TRBJ1-5; DNA: TGTGCCAGCTCCGGTCTGAATAGCAATCAGCCCCAGCATTTT; CDR3: CASSGLNSNQPQHF
size: few; V: TRBV6-1; D: -; J: TRBJ2-7; DNA: TGTGCCAGCAGTGAAGCTCTGTGGGATCCCTACGAGCAGTACTTC; CDR3: CASSEALWDPYEQYF
size: -; V: TRBV30; D: -; J: TRBJ2-7; DNA: TGTGCCTGGAGCTGGCCTAATCCCTACGAGCAGTACTTC; CDR3: CAWSWPNPYEQYF
size: -; V: TRBV6-4; D: TRBD2; J: TRBJ2-1; DNA: TGTGCCAGCAGCCTCCTTAGCGGGGGGATTTTTCCTGAGCAGTTCTTC; CDR3: CASSLLSGGIFPEQFF
size: many; V: TRBV20-1; D: -; J: TRBJ1-2; DNA: TGCAGTGCTAGAGAGGAGTACAACTCATTTGGCTACACCTTC; CDR3: CSAREEYNSFGYTF
size: few; V: TRBV6-2/TRBV6-3; D: -; J: TRBJ1-5; DNA: TGTGCCAGCATTGTGCTTCCGGGGGCGGGTCAGCCCCAGCATTTT; CDR3: CASIVLPGAGQPQHF
size: medium-sized; V: TRBV6-1; D: TRBD1; J: TRBJ2-7; DNA: TGTGCCAGCAGTCTCAGGGGGACGGGCGAATACGAGCAGTACTTC; CDR3: CASSLRGTGEYEQYF
size: medium-sized; V: TRBV6-5; D: -; J: TRBJ1-1; DNA: TGTGCCAGCAGTTCCGAGTTGAACACTGAAGCTTTCTTT; CDR3: CASSSELNTEAFF
size: many; V: TRBV6-6; D: -; J: TRBJ2-3; DNA: TGTGCCAGCAGTTATTCAGGGAGCACAGATACGCAGTATTTT; CDR3: CASSYSGSTDTQYF
size: many; V: TRBV7-2; D: -; J: TRBJ1-2; DNA: TGTGCCAGCAGCTTAATCGGCGGGCACTACTATGGCTACACCTTC; CDR3: CASSLIGGHYYGYTF
size: -; V: TRBV7-9; D: -; J: TRBJ2-1; DNA: TGTGCCAGCAGCTTACCCGGGACCAGGAAGTTCTTC; CDR3: CASSLPGTRKFF
size: -; V: TRBV18; D: TRBD1; J: TRBJ1-2; DNA: TGTGCCAGCTCACCAATACAGGGGGCCGGCTATGGCTACACCTTC; CDR3: CASSPIQGAGYGYTF
size: many; V: TRBV7-8; D: -; J: TRBJ1-2; DNA: TGTGCCAGCAGCTTAGCGGGGGATTTTAGATCTGCCTCCTTC; CDR3: CASSLAGDFRSASF
size: many; V: TRBV7-2; D: -; J: TRBJ2-2; DNA: TGTGCCAGCAGCTTATACAATACCGGGGAGCTGTTTTTT; CDR3: CASSLYNTGELFF
size: many; V: TRBV5-6; D: TRBD1; J: TRBJ1-1; DNA: TGTGCCAGCAGCCCGGGGACAGACCCTGAAGCTTTCTTT; CDR3: CASSPGTDPEAFF
size: many; V: TRBV9; D: -; J: TRBJ1-1; DNA: TGTGCCAGCAGCCCGGGGCGGGGAAGCACTGAAGCTTTCTTT; CDR3: CASSPGRGSTEAFF
size: -; V: TRBV20-1; D: -; J: TRBJ1-1; DNA: TGCAGTGCTAAATCCGGGGGCAGTGGTGAAGCTTTCTTT; CDR3: CSAKSGGSGEAFF
size: -; V: TRBV5-1; D: TRBD2; J: TRBJ2-1; DNA: TGCGCCAGCAGCTTCGCCCCGCTAGCGGGAGTCGGGGAGGCGCAGTTCTTC; CDR3: CASSFAPLAGVGEAQFF
size: few; V: TRBV5-4; D: -; J: TRBJ2-3; DNA: TGTGCCAGCAGCTCACCTCTTGAGGGATTCACAGATACGCAGTATTTT; CDR3: CASSSPLEGFTDTQYF
size: -; V: TRBV7-2; D: TRBD2; J: TRBJ2-1; DNA: TGTGCCAGCAGCAGAGCGGCTAGCGGGGGCCATGAGCAGTTCTTC; CDR3: CASSRAASGGHEQFF
size: many; V: TRBV25-1; D: TRBD1; J: TRBJ1-2; DNA: TGTGCCACCAAGGGACAGGGAGGGGACATAGGCTATGGCTACACCTTC; CDR3: CATKGQGGDIGYGYTF
size: medium-sized; V: TRBV28; D: -; J: TRBJ2-7; DNA: TGTGCCAGCAGTTTAGTGCCAGGCGACTCGGTTGAGCAGTACTTC; CDR3: CASSLVPGDSVEQYF
size: once; V: TRBV4-1; D: -; J: TRBJ2-7; DNA: TGCGCCAGCAGTCAAGTTGCGGAGCGGCAGTACTTC; CDR3: CASSQVAERQYF
size: medium-sized; V: TRBV6-6; D: TRBD2; J: TRBJ2-7; DNA: TGTGCCAGCAGTTACCATCAAGTATATCCTAGCGGGAGGGCAAACGAGCAGTACTTC; CDR3: CASSYHQVYPSGRANEQYF
size: medium-sized; V: TRBV5-1; D: -; J: TRBJ2-7; DNA: TGCGCCAGCAGCTTGCCAGGGGAAGCCTACGAGCAGTACTTC; CDR3: CASSLPGEAYEQYF
size: -; V: TRBV4-1; D: -; J: TRBJ1-3; DNA: TGCGCCAGCAGCCAAGTCGCCGGTACTGGAAACACCATATATTTT; CDR3: CASSQVAGTGNTIYF
size: many; V: TRBV12-3/TRBV12-4; D: TRBD1; J: TRBJ2-2; DNA: TGTGCCAGCAGTTTACGGGACAGGCTATTAAAAACGAACACCGGGGAGCTGTTTTTT; CDR3: CASSLRDRLLKTNTGELFF
size: many; V: TRBV5-1; D: TRBD1; J: TRBJ1-4; DNA: TGCGCCAGCAGCTTGGTTGAGCAGGGGGCAGGGGAAAAACTGTTTTTT; CDR3: CASSLVEQGAGEKLFF
size: many; V: TRBV6-5; D: -; J: TRBJ2-7; DNA: TGTGCCAGCAGTTACTCGATCGGTGACGAGCAGTACTTC; CDR3: CASSYSIGDEQYF
size: many; V: TRBV29-1; D: TRBD1; J: TRBJ1-4; DNA: TGCAGCGTTGGATCGGGACAGCCTAATGAAAAACTGTTTTTT; CDR3: CSVGSGQPNEKLFF
size: many; V: TRBV7-6; D: TRBD2; J: TRBJ2-7; DNA: TGTGCCAGCAGCCCTAGCGGGAGCGAGCAGTACTTC; CDR3: CASSPSGSEQYF
size: many; V: TRBV27; D: TRBD1; J: TRBJ1-2; DNA: TGTGCCAGCAGACCGGGACAGACTTATGGCTACACCTTC; CDR3: CASRPGQTYGYTF
size: few; V: TRBV12-3/TRBV12-4; D: TRBD2; J: TRBJ2-7; DNA: TGTGCCAGCAGTGAAGGGTGGGAGGGGTACGAGCAGTACTTC; CDR3: CASSEGWEGYEQYF
size: -; V: TRBV11-3; D: -; J: TRBJ2-1; DNA: TGTGCCAGCAGTTTGGAGTCCAATGAGCAGTTCTTC; CDR3: CASSLESNEQFF
size: -; V: TRBV11-3; D: -; J: TRBJ2-5; DNA: TGTGCCAGCTCATTGCTACAGGAGACCAAGTACTTC; CDR3: CASSLLQETKYF